This passage covers 16 T cell receptor beta chains from one sample sequenced in a study of shared clonotypes between healthy human individuals. The repertoire was sequenced with immunoSEQ multiplex PCR; TCRdb's copy has only in-frame clones and lacks some. This table has about 2,200,000 clones, roughly 91% appearing once. In the naive CD8 group, cells lacked CD45RO and were positively selected for CCR7, so terminally differentiated effector memory CD45RA+ cells were left out. Sequencing used naive CD8+ T cells from PBMCs. The receptor source for this set is a man in his late teens or twenties in good health. Some clones in this sample may be carry-over from other donors' samples.

This sequence joins TRBV19 and TRBJ1-2, with TRBD1 as a possible D gene (6 bases). The CDR3 covers 14 residues. Trimming cost V 10 bases and J 1 base, with 16 bases left between them. Germline V gene lookup returns CDR1 LNHDA and CDR2 SQIVND (reference sequence). The CDR3 nucleotides are TGTGCCAAACCCCGGGACACCGATAACTATGGCTACACCTTC. Amino acids: CAKPRDTDNYGYTF. Combining the CDR3 with reference TRBV19 and TRBJ1-2 gives the whole variable domain DGGITQSPKYLFRKEGQNVTLSCEQNLNHDAMYWYRQDPGQGLRLIYYSQIVNDFQKGDIAEGYSVSREKKESFPLTVTSAQKNPTAFYLCAKPRDTDNYGYTFGSGTRLTVV.

The chain employs TRBV11-3 and TRBJ2-1; 12 bases fit TRBD2. Germline loops: CDR1 SGHNT, CDR2 YENEEA. V was clipped by 5 bases and J by 0 bases; unmatched bases: 8. The CDR3 is 18 residues long. The CDR3 sequence: CASSGEGLAGSSYNEQFF. DNA of the CDR3: TGTGCCAGCAGCGGAGAGGGACTAGCGGGTAGCTCCTACAATGAGCAGTTCTTC.

The V gene is TRBV6-1, the J gene TRBJ1-3; perhaps TRBD1 as D (5 bases). Trimming shortened V by 3 bases and J by 0 bases, and 15 bases separated the two germline ends. CDR1 MNHNS and CDR2 SASEGT come from the germline V gene. CDR3 size: 17 residues. In DNA, the CDR3 is TGTGCCAGCAGTGACAATCGGGGCGAGACCTCTGGAAACACCATATATTTT. Amino acid sequence: CASSDNRGETSGNTIYF.

The chain couples TRBV28 to TRBJ2-1; weak D call: TRBD1 (6 bases). The length of the CDR3 is 14 residues. Germline-derived CDR1 and CDR2 are MDHEN and SYDVKM. With 5 bases removed from V and 8 bases from J, the gap between germline ends came to 16 bases. As DNA, the CDR3 is TGTGCCAGCAGTCCTCCGACAGGTTACGATGAGCAGTTCTTC. Translated, it gives CASSPPTGYDEQFF.

The V gene is TRBV11-2, the J gene TRBJ2-7; TRBD1 matches at 7 bases. This CDR3 is built from 18 residues. J lost 2 bases, V lost 6 bases, and 19 bases had no gene match. CDR1 is SGHAT and CDR2 is FQNNGV in the germline V gene. CDR3 nucleotides: TGTGCCAGCAGTAACAAACCGGGACAGTCCCTTTTGCCCTACGAGCAGTACTTC. Translated: CASSNKPGQSLLPYEQYF. The entire variable domain, with the rest obtained from reference TRBV11-2 and TRBJ2-7, is as follows: EAGVAQSPRYKIIEKRQSVAFWCNPISGHATLYWYQQILGQGPKLLIQFQNNGVVDDSQLPKDRFSAERLKGVDSTLKIQPAKLEDSAVYLCASSNKPGQSLLPYEQYFGPGTRLTVT.

This clone was seen only once. The chain is built from TRBV28 and TRBJ2-3; 8 nucleotides match TRBD2. The CDR3 length is 16 residues. V gave up 4 bases and J gave up 6 bases; unmatched junction bases: 12. Germline V gene sequence: CDR1 MDHEN, CDR2 SYDVKM. The CDR3 loop is CASSSIGTRIADTQYF. The CDR3 DNA sequence: TGTGCCAGCAGTTCAATCGGGACTAGGATTGCTGATACGCAGTATTTT.

The gene calls are TRBV28 and TRBJ2-7, with D perhaps matching TRBD2 (6 bases). The germline CDR1 and CDR2 sequences are MDHEN and SYDVKM. CDR3 size: 14 residues. V was clipped by 3 bases and J by 4 bases, with 13 bases between them. CDR3 in DNA: TGTGCCAGCAGTTTCGCTAGCGTTTGGTACGAGCAGTACTTC. Its protein product is CASSFASVWYEQYF.

The genes are TRBV5-1 and TRBJ1-1; the D gene is possibly TRBD1 (5 bases). Trimming cost V 4 bases and J 5 bases, with 12 bases left between them. Germline assignment: CDR1 SGHRS and CDR2 YFSETQ. CDR3 length: 13 amino acids. The CDR3 loop is CASSNRPGTEAFF. The CDR3 DNA sequence: TGCGCCAGCAGCAACAGGCCAGGTACTGAAGCTTTCTTT.

This clone occurred once. The chain is built from TRBV2 and TRBJ2-7; D not resolved. V lost 7 bases to trimming and J lost 2 bases, with 3 bases between them. The CDR3 spans 10 residues. Germline V CDR1 and CDR2: SNHLY, FYNNEI. The CDR3 sequence is CASTTYEQYF. The CDR3 DNA sequence: TGTGCCAGCACTACCTACGAGCAGTACTTC.

This clone was seen a few times. The chain has TRBV28 and TRBJ1-1, with TRBD1 as a possible D gene (5 bases). V dropped 5 bases and J dropped 1 base, with 11 bases sitting between them. The germline V gene has CDR1 MDHEN and CDR2 SYDVKM. The CDR3 extends over 14 amino acids. The CDR3 DNA follows: TGTGCCAGCAGTATAAGTGGGGGGAACACTGAAGCTTTCTTT. It translates to CASSISGGNTEAFF.

This sequence joins TRBV5-8 and TRBJ2-2; 11 bases map to TRBD1. V lost 2 bases, J lost 7 bases, and 4 bases stayed unmatched. This CDR3 is built from 15 residues. From germline, CDR1 is SGHTS and CDR2 YDEGEE. The CDR3 DNA is TGTGCCAGCAGCTTCCCGGGACAGGGGGTCGGGGAGCTGTTTTTT. As protein: CASSFPGQGVGELFF.

The chain has TRBV9 and TRBJ2-2, with 8 bases fitting TRBD2. V shed 3 bases, J shed 1 base, and the junction held 8 bases outside the gene matches. Germline V gene sequence: CDR1 SGDLS, CDR2 YYNGEE. The CDR3 is 17 residues long. The CDR3 region is CASSGPTSGMNTGELFF. In DNA, the CDR3 is TGTGCCAGCAGCGGCCCAACTAGCGGAATGAACACCGGGGAGCTGTTTTTT.

The chain recombines TRBV19 with TRBJ2-2; 8 positions match TRBD1. V was clipped by 4 bases and J by 4 bases; unmatched bases: 8. This CDR3 region has 16 residues. Germline loops: CDR1 LNHDA, CDR2 SQIVND (reference sequence). In DNA form, the CDR3 reads TGTGCCAGTAGTACCTATCGGACAGGGTCCACCGGGGAGCTGTTTTTT. This sequence encodes CASSTYRTGSTGELFF.

The chain employs TRBV19 and TRBJ1-4; no clear D gene. Germline V gene sequence: CDR1 LNHDA, CDR2 SQIVND (reference sequence). Between the trimmed V and J ends, which lost 4 bases and 0 bases, there was a span of 12 bases. The CDR3 extends over 16 amino acids. CDR3 protein: CASSTGWSSTNEKLFF. The CDR3 DNA reads as TGTGCCAGTAGTACGGGTTGGTCTTCAACTAATGAAAAACTGTTTTTT.

The gene calls are TRBV15 and TRBJ2-7, with D perhaps TRBD1 (5 bases). Trimming stripped 2 bases from V and 7 bases from J, with 15 bases between. Germline loops: CDR1 LNHNV, CDR2 YYDKDF (reference sequence). The CDR3 length is 14 residues. Here the CDR3 reads CATSRPPSGAEQYF. The CDR3, as DNA: TGTGCCACCAGCAGACCCCCGAGTGGGGCTGAGCAGTACTTC.

The rearrangement uses TRBV19 and TRBJ1-2; no firm D call. V lost 6 bases and J lost 7, with 9 bases in between. This CDR3 has 11 amino acids. Germline V gene sequence: CDR1 LNHDA, CDR2 SQIVND (reference sequence). The CDR3 region has the DNA TGTGCCAGTAGAGCCGGGAGTGGCTACACCTTC. Translated, it gives CASRAGSGYTF.